Sequencing of this T cell receptor beta chain was carried out in a study of T cell repertoires in cytomegalovirus infection. In the study overall: Indications came from public TCR beta signatures; they pointed to CMV infection and to a matching HLA type. Study findings and constraints: What dominated the ex vivo response were HLA-C-restricted CMV-specific TCR beta clonotypes. CMV carriers having the relevant HLA were flagged by cumulative public TCR beta family frequency.

Notes on this clonotype: Antigen unknown.

CDR1 and CDR2 from the germline V gene are MDHEN and SYDVKM. The CDR3 loop spans 17 amino acids. The J segment lost 1 base and the V segment lost 3 bases, leaving 10 bases of the junction unmatched. TCRdb redid the calling of the reads with MiXCR, one entry per CDR3 protein. The table has about 160,000 distinct CDR3 sequences, approximately 17% seen once. The sample taken for sequencing was CD8+ T cells from PBMCs. This clonotype was obtained from a human donor in good health (CMV status not recorded). Some clones in this sample may be carry-over from other donors' samples. The chain links TRBV28 to TRBJ1-1, with 8 bases fitting TRBD1. CDR3 sequence reads: CASSFRWAGGANTEAFF. In DNA, the CDR3 is TGTGCCAGCAGTTTTAGGTGGGCAGGGGGCGCGAACACTGAAGCTTTCTTT.